The source of this T cell receptor beta chain is a study of fetal regulatory T cell absence and autoimmunity. Study-level information: IPEX patients had exocrine pancreas autoimmunity without clinical diabetes. General observations from the study: In IPEX syndrome, oligoclonal enrichment was read as supporting prenatal antigen-driven autoimmunity in the pancreas. Pancreas TCRs were oligoclonally enriched versus cord blood, some clones over 80-fold.

Sequencing was at survey level. Data came from immunoSEQ multiplex PCR; TCRdb stores just in-frame clones and leaves some out. The data show 95,000 to 100,000 clones, 55% to 75% seen once. Germline V gene lookup returns CDR1 MNHNS and CDR2 SASEGT. V shed 7 bases, J shed 5 bases, and the junction held 4 bases outside the gene matches. This CDR3 is 15 amino acids long. Notes on this clone: Antigen: not known.

J is TRBJ1-6 and V is TRBV6-1; 11 positions match TRBD1. This clonotype was sampled from a male donor with IPEX syndrome. The sequenced sample consisted of pancreas tissue. This CDR3 reads CASTSDRGHNSPLHF. The CDR3, as DNA: TGTGCCAGCACCTCGGACAGGGGGCATAATTCACCCCTCCACTTT.